This T cell receptor beta chain was identified during a study of neurological immune-mediated disorders (dated by TCRdb to about 2019). Study-wide context: Peripheral blood TCR-beta repertoires from HTLV-I-associated myelopathy (HAM/TSP) patients, multiple sclerosis patients and healthy controls were compared by UMI-based sequencing. The 90 to 120 TCR-beta libraries covered PBMC samples along with longitudinal samples, technical triplicates, and paired sorted CD4+ and CD8+ T-cell subsets. The cohort was made up of 68 subjects, consisting of some 15 HAM/TSP patients, around 35 multiple sclerosis patients and 20 healthy controls. General study outcomes and caveats: TCR clonal expansion was greatest in HAM/TSP patients and smallest in MS patients, who ranked below even healthy controls. No identical CDR3 amino acid sequences were shared among expanded clones across subjects, suggesting private TCR-beta repertoires in all groups.

This clonotype appeared many times. Its antigen is still unknown. No qualities accompany the bases; no much larger clone lies one base away. The healthy controls were volunteers from a blood bank in Maryland, USA. For unsorted PBMC libraries, 2 million PBMCs were used after storage in RNAlater at -80 degrees C until RNA extraction. Peripheral blood was subjected to Ficoll-Hypaque density gradient centrifugation to isolate PBMCs, which were then cryopreserved in liquid nitrogen. The junction shows trimming of 0 bases on V and 4 bases on J, plus 7 bases between the germline ends. The CDR3 runs 14 residues from the cysteine to the phenylalanine. Only the CDR3 DNA is retained, 42 bases long and in frame from the first base. CDR1 and CDR2 are read off the germline V gene (reference sequence) as LGHDT and YNNKEL. cDNA was synthesized by template-switch 5'RACE using a primer carrying a 10-nucleotide random unique molecular identifier by which each TCR transcript was tagged. Every sequencing run yielded over 160 million TCR-beta sequences covering 15-18 subjects. Total RNA was extracted with the RNeasy kit. TCR-beta VDJ regions were amplified with primers for the TCR constant region and the 5'RACE anchor, using the KAPA Real-time Library Amplification kit. A first PCR added sample indexes and Illumina adaptors, after which a second PCR increased the library yield. After purification with Ampure beads, the TCR product of roughly 650 bp was size-selected on a 2% E-gel SizeSelection system. Library quality was checked on a Bioanalyzer, concentration was measured with Qubit, and libraries were quantified with the Kapa Library Quantification kit before pooling. An Illumina HiSeq 2500 sequenced the libraries paired-end 2 x 150 bp. To increase sequence diversity, roughly 24-32% phiX was spiked into each library pool. The original methods were these. The UMI-based MiGEC pipeline processed quality-filtered reads and removed over 75% of raw TCR sequences during error correction. VDJ genes were aligned to IMGT germline references, and clonotypes were defined by unique CDR3 amino acid sequence plus V-J genes. VDJtools evaluated clonal expansion, Shannon diversity and CDR3 relatedness (CalcPairwiseDistances, ClusterSamples); CLCbio workbench built phylogenetic trees. Expanded clones were defined as having at least 8 unique UMIs, based on coefficient-of-variation modelling across technical triplicates. Starting from the raw public reads, TCRdb applied fastp trimming at Q25, assembled clones with MiXCR and retained in-frame beta chains. CDR3 protein duplicates are merged, each entry listing the most common genes and DNA. These V and J calls are TCRdb output, not the study's own analysis. The sample table records approximately 77,000 distinct CDR3 sequences; roughly 9.9% of these occur just once. The ten largest clones add up to less than 2% of the sample.

The V and J genes are TRBV3-1 and TRBJ2-1; the D gene is not confidently resolved. The specimen sequenced was PBMCs. This clonotype was obtained from a man aged 45-65 years in good health. The CDR3 here reads CASSQEWQYNEQFF. The DNA sequence follows: TGTGCCAGCAGCCAAGAGTGGCAGTACAATGAGCAGTTCTTC.